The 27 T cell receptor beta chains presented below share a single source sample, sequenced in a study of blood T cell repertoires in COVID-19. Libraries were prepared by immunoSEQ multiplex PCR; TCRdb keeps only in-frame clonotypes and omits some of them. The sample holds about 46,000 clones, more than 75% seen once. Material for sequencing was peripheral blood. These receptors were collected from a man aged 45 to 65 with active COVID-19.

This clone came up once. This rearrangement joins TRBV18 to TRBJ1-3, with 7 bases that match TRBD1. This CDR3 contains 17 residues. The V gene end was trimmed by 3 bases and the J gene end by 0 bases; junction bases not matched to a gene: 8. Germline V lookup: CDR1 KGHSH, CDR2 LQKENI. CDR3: CASSPSTDRSSGNTIYF. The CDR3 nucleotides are TGTGCCAGCTCACCCAGTACGGACAGGAGCTCTGGAAACACCATATATTTT.

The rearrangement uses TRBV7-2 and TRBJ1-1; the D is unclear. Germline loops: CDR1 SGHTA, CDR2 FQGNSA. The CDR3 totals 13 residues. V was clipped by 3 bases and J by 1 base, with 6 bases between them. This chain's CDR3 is CASSFTRNTEAFF. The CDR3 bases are TGTGCCAGCAGCTTTACCAGGAACACTGAAGCTTTCTTT.

CDR3 nucleotide sequence: TGTGCCAGCAGCCCCCAGGGACAGTTCGTTTCTGGAAACACCATATATTTT. This gives the protein CASSPQGQFVSGNTIYF. The V call is TRBV7-2, the J call TRBJ1-3; 7 bases are a match to TRBD1. The CDR3 runs to 17 residues. V shed 5 bases, J shed 1 base, and the junction held 11 bases outside the gene matches. Germline CDR1 reads SGHTA; CDR2 reads FQGNSA.

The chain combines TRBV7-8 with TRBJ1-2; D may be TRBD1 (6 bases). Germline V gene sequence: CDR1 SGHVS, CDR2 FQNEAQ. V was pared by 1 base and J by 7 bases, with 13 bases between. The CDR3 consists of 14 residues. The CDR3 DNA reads TGTGCCAGCAGCTTAGTAGGGGGGGCGCGTGGCTACACCTTC. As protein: CASSLVGGARGYTF.

In nucleotides, the CDR3 is TGTGCCAGCAGTGTTTACCGGGAGATCGGTCGCAATCAGCCCCAGCATTTT. Protein: CASSVYREIGRNQPQHF. The chain couples TRBV2 to TRBJ1-5; D gene uncertain. This CDR3 comprises 17 residues. V was shortened by 4 bases and J by 2 bases, with 18 bases between the two germline ends. Germline V gene lookup returns CDR1 SNHLY and CDR2 FYNNEI.

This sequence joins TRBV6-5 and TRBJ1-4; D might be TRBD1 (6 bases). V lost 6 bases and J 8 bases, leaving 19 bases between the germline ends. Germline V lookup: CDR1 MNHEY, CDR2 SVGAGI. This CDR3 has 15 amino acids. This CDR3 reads CASSTNRVLSEKLFF. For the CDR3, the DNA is TGTGCCAGCAGCACGAACAGGGTTCTGAGCGAAAAACTGTTTTTT.

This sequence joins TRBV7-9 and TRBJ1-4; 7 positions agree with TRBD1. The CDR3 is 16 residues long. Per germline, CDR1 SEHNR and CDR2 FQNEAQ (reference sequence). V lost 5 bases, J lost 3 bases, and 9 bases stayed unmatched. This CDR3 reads CASSPDHQGANEKLFF. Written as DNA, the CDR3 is TGTGCCAGCAGCCCCGACCACCAGGGGGCTAATGAAAAACTGTTTTTT.

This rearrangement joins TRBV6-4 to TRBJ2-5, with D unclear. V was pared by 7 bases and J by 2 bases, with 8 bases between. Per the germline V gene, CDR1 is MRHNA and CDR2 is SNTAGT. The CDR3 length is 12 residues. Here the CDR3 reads CASNGFQETQYF. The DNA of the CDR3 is TGTGCCAGCAACGGGTTTCAAGAGACCCAGTACTTC.

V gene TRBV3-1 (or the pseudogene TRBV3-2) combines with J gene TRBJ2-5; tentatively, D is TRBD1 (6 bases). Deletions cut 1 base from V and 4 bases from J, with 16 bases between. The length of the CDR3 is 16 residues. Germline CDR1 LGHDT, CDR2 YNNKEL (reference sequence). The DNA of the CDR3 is TGTGCCAGCAGCCAAGGGACAGCAGAAATGGGAGAGACCCAGTACTTC. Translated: CASSQGTAEMGETQYF.

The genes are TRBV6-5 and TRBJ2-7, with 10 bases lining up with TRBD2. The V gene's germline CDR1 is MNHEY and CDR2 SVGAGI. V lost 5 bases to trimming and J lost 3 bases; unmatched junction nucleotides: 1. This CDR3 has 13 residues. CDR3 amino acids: CASSRLAGYEQYF. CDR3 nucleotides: TGTGCCAGCAGTAGACTAGCGGGCTACGAGCAGTACTTC.

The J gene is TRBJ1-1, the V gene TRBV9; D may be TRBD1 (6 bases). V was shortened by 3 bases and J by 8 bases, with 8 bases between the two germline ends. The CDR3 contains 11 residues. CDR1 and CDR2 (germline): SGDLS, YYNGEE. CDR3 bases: TGTGCCAGCAGCGCCGGGACAGAAGCTTTCTTT. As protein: CASSAGTEAFF. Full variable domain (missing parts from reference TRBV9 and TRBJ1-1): DSGVTQTPKHLITATGQRVTLRCSPRSGDLSVYWYQQSLDQGLQFLIQYYNGEERAKGNILERFSAQQFPDLHSELNLSSLELGDSALYFCASSAGTEAFFGQGTRLTVV.

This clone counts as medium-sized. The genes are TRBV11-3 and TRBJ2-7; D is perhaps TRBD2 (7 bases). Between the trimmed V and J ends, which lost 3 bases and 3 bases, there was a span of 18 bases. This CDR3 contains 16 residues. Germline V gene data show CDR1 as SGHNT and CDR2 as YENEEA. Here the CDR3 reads CASSFKPGGVLYEQYF. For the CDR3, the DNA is TGTGCCAGCAGCTTCAAACCGGGGGGCGTGCTCTACGAGCAGTACTTC. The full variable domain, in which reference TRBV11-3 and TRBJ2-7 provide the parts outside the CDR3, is EAGVVQSPRYKIIEKKQPVAFWCNPISGHNTLYWYLQNLGQGPELLIRYENEEAVDDSQLPKDRFSAERLKGVDSTLKIQPAELGDSAVYLCASSFKPGGVLYEQYFGPGTRLTVT.

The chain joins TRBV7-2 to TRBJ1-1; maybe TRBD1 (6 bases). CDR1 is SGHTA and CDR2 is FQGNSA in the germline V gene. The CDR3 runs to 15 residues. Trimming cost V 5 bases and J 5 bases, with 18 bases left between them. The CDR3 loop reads CASSKLNRDGTEAFF. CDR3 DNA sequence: TGTGCCAGCAGCAAACTTAACAGGGATGGTACTGAAGCTTTCTTT.

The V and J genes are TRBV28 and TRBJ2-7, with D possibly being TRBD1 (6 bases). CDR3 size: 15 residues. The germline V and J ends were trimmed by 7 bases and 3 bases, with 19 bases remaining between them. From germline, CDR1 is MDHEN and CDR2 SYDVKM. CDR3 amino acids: CASTTFPQGNYEQYF. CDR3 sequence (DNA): TGTGCCAGCACTACTTTCCCACAGGGAAACTACGAGCAGTACTTC.

In nucleotides, the CDR3 is TGCGCCAGCAGCCTAAGGACTAGCCCGGAGGAGACCCAGTACTTC. Translated, it gives CASSLRTSPEETQYF. The chain links TRBV5-1 to TRBJ2-5; 8 nucleotides agree with TRBD2. The CDR3 has 15 amino acids. Germline CDR1 and CDR2: SGHRS and YFSETQ. With V trimmed by 4 bases and J by 5 bases, 10 bases remained unmatched.

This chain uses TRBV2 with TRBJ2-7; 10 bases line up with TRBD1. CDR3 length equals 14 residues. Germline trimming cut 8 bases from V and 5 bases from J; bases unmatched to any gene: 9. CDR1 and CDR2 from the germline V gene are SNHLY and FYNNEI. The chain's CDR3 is CASLDRGVSNEQYF. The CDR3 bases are TGTGCCAGCCTGGACAGGGGGGTCTCTAACGAGCAGTACTTC.

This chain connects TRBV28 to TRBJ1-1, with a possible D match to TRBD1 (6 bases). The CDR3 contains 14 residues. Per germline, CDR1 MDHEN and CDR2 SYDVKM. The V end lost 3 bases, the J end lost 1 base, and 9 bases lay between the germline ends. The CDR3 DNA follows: TGTGCCAGCAGTTTTGGGGGGGCGAACACTGAAGCTTTCTTT. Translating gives CASSFGGANTEAFF. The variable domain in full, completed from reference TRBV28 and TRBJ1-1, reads DVKVTQSSRYLVKRTGEKVFLECVQDMDHENMFWYRQDPGLGLRLIYFSYDVKMKEKGDIPEGYSVSREKKERFSLILESASTNQTSMYLCASSFGGANTEAFFGQGTRLTVV.

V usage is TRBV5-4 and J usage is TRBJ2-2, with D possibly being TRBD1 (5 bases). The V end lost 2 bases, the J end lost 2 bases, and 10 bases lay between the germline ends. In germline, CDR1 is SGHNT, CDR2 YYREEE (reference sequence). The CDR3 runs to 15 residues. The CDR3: CASSLGHGNTGELFF. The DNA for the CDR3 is TGTGCCAGCAGCTTAGGACACGGAAACACCGGGGAGCTGTTTTTT.

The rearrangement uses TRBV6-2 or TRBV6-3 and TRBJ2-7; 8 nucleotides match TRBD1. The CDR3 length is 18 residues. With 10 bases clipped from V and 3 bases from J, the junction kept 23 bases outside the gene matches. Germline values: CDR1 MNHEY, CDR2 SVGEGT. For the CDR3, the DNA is TGTGCCAACAGCCCTCAGGGGGCCTCGGGGAGAGGAAGCTACGAGCAGTACTTC. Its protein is CANSPQGASGRGSYEQYF.

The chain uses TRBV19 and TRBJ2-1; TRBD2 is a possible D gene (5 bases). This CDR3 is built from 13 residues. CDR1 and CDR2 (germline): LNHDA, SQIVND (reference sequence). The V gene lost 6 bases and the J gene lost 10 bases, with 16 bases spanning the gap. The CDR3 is CASSTVAEGEQFF. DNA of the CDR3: TGTGCCAGTAGCACGGTCGCCGAGGGAGAGCAGTTCTTC.

CDR3 in amino acids: CASSLGLETDTQYF. The CDR3 nucleotides are TGCGCCAGCAGCTTGGGACTAGAAACAGATACGCAGTATTTT. V usage is TRBV5-1 and J usage is TRBJ2-3; perhaps TRBD2 as D (6 bases). The CDR3 loop spans 14 amino acids. Germline V CDR1 and CDR2: SGHRS, YFSETQ. Trimming cost V 0 bases and J 3 bases, with 8 bases left between them.

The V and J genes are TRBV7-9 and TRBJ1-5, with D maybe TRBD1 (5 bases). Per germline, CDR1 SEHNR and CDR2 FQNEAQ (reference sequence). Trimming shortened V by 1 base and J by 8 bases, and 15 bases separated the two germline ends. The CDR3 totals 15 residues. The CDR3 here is CASSLVLAGNEPQHF. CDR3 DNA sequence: TGTGCCAGCAGCTTAGTCTTGGCAGGGAATGAGCCCCAGCATTTT.

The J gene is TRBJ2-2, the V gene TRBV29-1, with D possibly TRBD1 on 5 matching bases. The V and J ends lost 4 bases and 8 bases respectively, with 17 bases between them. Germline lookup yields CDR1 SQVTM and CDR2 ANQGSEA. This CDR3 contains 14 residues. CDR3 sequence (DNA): TGCAGCGTTGGGGCCGGGCAGGGATCAGGGGAGCTGTTTTTT. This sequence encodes CSVGAGQGSGELFF.

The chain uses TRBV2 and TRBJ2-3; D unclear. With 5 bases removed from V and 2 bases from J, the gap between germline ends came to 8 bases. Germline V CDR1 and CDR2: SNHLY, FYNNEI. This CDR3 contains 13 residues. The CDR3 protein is CASSPSFTDTQYF. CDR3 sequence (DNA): TGTGCCAGCAGTCCCTCTTTCACAGATACGCAGTATTTT.

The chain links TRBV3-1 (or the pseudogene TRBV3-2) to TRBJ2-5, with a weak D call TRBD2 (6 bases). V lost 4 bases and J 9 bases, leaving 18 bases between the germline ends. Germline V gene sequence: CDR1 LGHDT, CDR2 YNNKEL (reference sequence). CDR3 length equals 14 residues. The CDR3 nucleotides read TGTGCCAGCAGCCCCGGGACTCCCCTGGGTTCCCAGTACTTC. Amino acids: CASSPGTPLGSQYF.

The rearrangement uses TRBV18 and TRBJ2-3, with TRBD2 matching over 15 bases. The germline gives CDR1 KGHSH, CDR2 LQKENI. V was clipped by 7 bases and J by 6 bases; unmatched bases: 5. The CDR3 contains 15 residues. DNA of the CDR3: TGTGCCAGCTTGACGGGACTAGCGGGAGGTGATACGCAGTATTTT. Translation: CASLTGLAGGDTQYF.

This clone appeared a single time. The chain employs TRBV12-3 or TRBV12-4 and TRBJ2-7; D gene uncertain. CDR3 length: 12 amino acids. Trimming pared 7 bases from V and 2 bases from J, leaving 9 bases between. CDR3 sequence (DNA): TGTGCCAGCACCGGCGCGGCCTACGAGCAGTACTTC. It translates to CASTGAAYEQYF.